This T cell receptor (beta chain) appears in the sequencing data of a study of human T cells and chemical hapten exposure. Time point defined: patch test 1, 2 weeks after DPC sensitization. Treatment described: therapeutic diphenylcyclopropenone sensitization with weekly scalp DPC. TCRdb processed the RACE reads anew with MiXCR; each CDR3 protein has one entry. This table has some 350,000 distinct CDR3 sequences, approximately 6.3% appearing once. The table lists this clonotype with many counts. Sequence at one end of the junction differs from germline and may be a read error. Sequencing used whole blood, obtained in connection with sensitization to the hapten diphenylcyclopropenone (DPC). This clonotype was obtained from a woman aged 18-30 years with alopecia areata. Some clones in this sample may be carry-over from other donors' samples.

The CDR3 sequence: CASSLEAKWDF. The CDR3 nucleotides are TGTGCCAGCAGCTTGGAGGCAAAATGGGACTTC. The chain carries TRBV5-5 and TRBJ2-4; D gene ambiguous. Germline CDR1 and CDR2: SGHKS and YYEKEE (reference sequence). This CDR3 comprises 11 residues.